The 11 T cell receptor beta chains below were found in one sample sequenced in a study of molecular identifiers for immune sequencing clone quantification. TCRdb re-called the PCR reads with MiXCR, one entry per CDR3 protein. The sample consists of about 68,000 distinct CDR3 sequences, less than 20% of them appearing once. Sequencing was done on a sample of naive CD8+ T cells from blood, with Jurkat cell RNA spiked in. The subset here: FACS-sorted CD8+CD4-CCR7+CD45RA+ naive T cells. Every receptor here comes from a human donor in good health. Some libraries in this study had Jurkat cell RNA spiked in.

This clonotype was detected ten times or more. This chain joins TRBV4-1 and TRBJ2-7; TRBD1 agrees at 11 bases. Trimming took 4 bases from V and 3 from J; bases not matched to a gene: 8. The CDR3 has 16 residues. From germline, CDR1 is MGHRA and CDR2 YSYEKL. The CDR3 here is CASSLMAGTGGYEQYF. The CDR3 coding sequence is TGCGCCAGCAGCCTTATGGCCGGGACAGGGGGCTACGAGCAGTACTTC.

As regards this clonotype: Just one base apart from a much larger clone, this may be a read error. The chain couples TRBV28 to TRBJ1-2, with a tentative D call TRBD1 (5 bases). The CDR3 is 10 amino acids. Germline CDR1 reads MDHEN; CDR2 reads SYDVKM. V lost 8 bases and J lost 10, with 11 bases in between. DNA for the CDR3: TGTGCCAGCTGGATAGGGGCCTACACCTTC. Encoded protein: CASWIGAYTF.

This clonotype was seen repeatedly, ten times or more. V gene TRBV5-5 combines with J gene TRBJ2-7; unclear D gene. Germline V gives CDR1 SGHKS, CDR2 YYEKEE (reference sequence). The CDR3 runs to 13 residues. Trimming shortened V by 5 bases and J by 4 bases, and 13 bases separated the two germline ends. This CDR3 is CASSFQPKYEQYF. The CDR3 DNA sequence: TGTGCCAGCAGTTTTCAGCCCAAGTACGAGCAGTACTTC.

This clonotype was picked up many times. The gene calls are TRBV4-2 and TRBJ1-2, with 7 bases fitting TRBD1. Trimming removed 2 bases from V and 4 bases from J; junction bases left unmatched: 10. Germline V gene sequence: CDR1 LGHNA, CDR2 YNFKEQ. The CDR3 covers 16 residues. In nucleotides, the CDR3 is TGTGCCAGCAGCCAACCGACGGAGGGGGCCCTCTATGGCTACACCTTC. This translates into CASSQPTEGALYGYTF.

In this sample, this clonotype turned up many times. CDR3 bases: TGTGCCTCCTTCGAGGGTAGTATCCACCAAGAGACCCAGTACTTC. Protein product: CASFEGSIHQETQYF. The chain links TRBV5-5 to TRBJ2-5; the D gene is possibly TRBD2 (5 bases). Trimming left V 10 bases short and J 0 bases short, with 19 bases between. This CDR3 contains 15 residues. CDR1 and CDR2 from the germline V gene are SGHKS and YYEKEE (reference sequence).

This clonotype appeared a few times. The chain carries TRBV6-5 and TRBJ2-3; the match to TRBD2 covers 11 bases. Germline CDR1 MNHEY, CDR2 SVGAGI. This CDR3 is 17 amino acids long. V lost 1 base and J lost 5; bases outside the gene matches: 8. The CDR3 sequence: CASSYLSSGRRGDTQYF. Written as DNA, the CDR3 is TGTGCCAGCAGTTACTTATCTAGCGGGAGGCGGGGAGATACGCAGTATTTT.

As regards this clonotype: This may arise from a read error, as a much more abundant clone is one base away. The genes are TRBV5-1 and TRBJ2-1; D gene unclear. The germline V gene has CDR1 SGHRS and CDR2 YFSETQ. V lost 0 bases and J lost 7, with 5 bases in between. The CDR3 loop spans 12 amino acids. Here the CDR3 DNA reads TGCGCCAGCAGCTTGGCCCTTAATGAGCAGTTCTTC. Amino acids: CASSLALNEQFF.

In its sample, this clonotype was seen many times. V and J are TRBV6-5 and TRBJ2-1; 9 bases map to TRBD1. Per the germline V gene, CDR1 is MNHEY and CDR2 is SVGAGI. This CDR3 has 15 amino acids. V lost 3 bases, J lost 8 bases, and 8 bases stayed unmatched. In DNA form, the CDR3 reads TGTGCCAGCAGTTATTCGGGACAGGGCCTCGATGAGCAGTTCTTC. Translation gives CASSYSGQGLDEQFF.

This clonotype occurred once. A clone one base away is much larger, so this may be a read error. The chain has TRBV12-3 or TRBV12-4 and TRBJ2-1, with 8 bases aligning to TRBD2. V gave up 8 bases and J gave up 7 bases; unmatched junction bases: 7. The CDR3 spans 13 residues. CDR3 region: CASGGGPGNEQFF. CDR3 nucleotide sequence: TGTGCCAGCGGCGGGGGGCCGGGGAATGAGCAGTTCTTC.

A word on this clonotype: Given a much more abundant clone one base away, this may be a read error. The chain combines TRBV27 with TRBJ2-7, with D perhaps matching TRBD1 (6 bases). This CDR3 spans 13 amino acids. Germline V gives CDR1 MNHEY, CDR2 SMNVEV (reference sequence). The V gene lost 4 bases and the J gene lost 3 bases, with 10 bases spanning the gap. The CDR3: CASSYRVNYEQYF. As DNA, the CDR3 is TGTGCCAGCAGTTACAGGGTGAACTACGAGCAGTACTTC.

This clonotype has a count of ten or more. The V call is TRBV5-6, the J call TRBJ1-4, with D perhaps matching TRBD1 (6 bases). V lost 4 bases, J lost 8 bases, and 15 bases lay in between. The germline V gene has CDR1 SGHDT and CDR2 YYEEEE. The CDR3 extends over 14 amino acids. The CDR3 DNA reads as TGTGCCAGCAGCCTGGGGGGGGCGAGCGAAAAACTGTTTTTT. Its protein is CASSLGGASEKLFF. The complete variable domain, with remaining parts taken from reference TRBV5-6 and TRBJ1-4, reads DAGVTQSPTHLIKTRGQQVTLRCSPKSGHDTVSWYQQALGQGPQFIFQYYEEEERQRGNFPDRFSGHQFPNYSSELNVNALLLGDSALYLCASSLGGASEKLFFGSGTQLSVL.